This is a list of T cell receptor beta chains from one sample in a study of blood T cell repertoires in COVID-19. Sequenced by immunoSEQ multiplex PCR; TCRdb stores in-frame clones only, minus some. The table lists 180,000 or so clones, around 87% of them singletons. The sample taken for sequencing was peripheral blood. The receptors come from a woman aged 80 or over in a cohort sampled during active or convalescent COVID-19. Both conserved end residues are part of each CDR3. A D gene is named only where the DNA matches it firmly. Rows may omit the clone size; those that give it use once, few, many or a size class.

size: -; V: TRBV19; length: 13; D: -; J: TRBJ1-5; CDR3: CASSIDRRQPQHF; DNA: TGTGCCAGTAGTATAGACAGGAGGCAGCCCCAGCATTTT
size: few; V: TRBV5-1; length: 12; D: -; J: TRBJ1-2; CDR3: CASSLEGFGYTF; DNA: TGCGCCAGCAGCTTGGAGGGGTTCGGCTACACCTTC
size: few; V: TRBV2; length: 14; D: TRBD1; J: TRBJ1-5; CDR3: CASSTGQGYQPQHF; DNA: TGTGCCAGCAGTACGGGACAGGGGTATCAGCCCCAGCATTTT
size: -; V: TRBV2; length: 15; D: TRBD1; J: TRBJ1-6; CDR3: CASREGARERSPLHF; DNA: TGTGCCAGCAGGGAGGGGGCCAGGGAACGATCACCCCTCCACTTT
size: -; V: TRBV19; length: 18; D: TRBD1; J: TRBJ2-2; CDR3: CASSSQGARSVATGELFF; DNA: TGTGCCAGTAGTTCACAGGGGGCTAGATCAGTAGCGACCGGGGAGCTGTTTTTT
size: -; V: TRBV19; length: 15; D: -; J: TRBJ1-5; CDR3: CASSMSRGTSQPQHF; DNA: TGTGCCAGTAGTATGAGCAGGGGAACGAGCCAGCCCCAGCATTTT
size: -; V: TRBV7-6; length: 16; D: -; J: TRBJ2-2; CDR3: CASSLGLHLDTGELFF; DNA: TGTGCCAGCAGCTTAGGGCTGCACCTCGACACCGGGGAGCTGTTTTTT
size: -; V: TRBV5-1; length: 17; D: -; J: TRBJ1-4; CDR3: CASSLAGDTLTNEKLFF; DNA: TGCGCCAGCAGCTTGGCCGGGGATACCCTAACTAATGAAAAACTGTTTTTT
size: -; V: TRBV7-8; length: 16; D: -; J: TRBJ1-4; CDR3: CASSPSRPAVGEKLFF; DNA: TGTGCCAGCAGCCCGTCGCGGCCAGCGGTCGGTGAAAAACTGTTTTTT
size: many; V: TRBV4-1; length: 14; D: -; J: TRBJ2-2; CDR3: CASSPAVRAGELFF; DNA: TGCGCCAGCAGCCCAGCGGTTCGGGCCGGGGAGCTGTTTTTT
size: -; V: TRBV19; length: 16; D: TRBD1; J: TRBJ1-5; CDR3: CASSIDGQGANQPQHF; DNA: TGTGCCAGTAGTATAGACGGACAGGGGGCTAATCAGCCCCAGCATTTT
size: -; V: TRBV19; length: 15; D: TRBD1; J: TRBJ2-2; CDR3: CASSIVRGGGGELFF; DNA: TGTGCCAGTAGTATAGTTCGAGGGGGCGGCGGGGAGCTGTTTTTT
size: -; V: TRBV15; length: 16; D: TRBD2; J: TRBJ2-1; CDR3: CATSTRRASGGPEQFF; DNA: TGTGCCACCAGCACTCGACGCGCTAGCGGGGGCCCTGAGCAGTTCTTC
size: -; V: TRBV10-3; length: 16; D: -; J: TRBJ1-3; CDR3: CAISGPGSSSGNTIYF; DNA: TGTGCCATCAGTGGCCCCGGGAGCAGCTCTGGAAACACCATATATTTT
size: -; V: TRBV27; length: 17; D: TRBD1; J: TRBJ2-7; CDR3: CASSPEIDRGSFHEQYF; DNA: TGTGCCAGCAGTCCCGAGATTGACAGGGGATCTTTCCACGAGCAGTACTTC
size: -; V: TRBV7-9; length: 12; D: -; J: TRBJ2-7; CDR3: CASSHDSYEQYF; DNA: TGTGCCAGCAGCCATGACAGTTACGAGCAGTACTTC